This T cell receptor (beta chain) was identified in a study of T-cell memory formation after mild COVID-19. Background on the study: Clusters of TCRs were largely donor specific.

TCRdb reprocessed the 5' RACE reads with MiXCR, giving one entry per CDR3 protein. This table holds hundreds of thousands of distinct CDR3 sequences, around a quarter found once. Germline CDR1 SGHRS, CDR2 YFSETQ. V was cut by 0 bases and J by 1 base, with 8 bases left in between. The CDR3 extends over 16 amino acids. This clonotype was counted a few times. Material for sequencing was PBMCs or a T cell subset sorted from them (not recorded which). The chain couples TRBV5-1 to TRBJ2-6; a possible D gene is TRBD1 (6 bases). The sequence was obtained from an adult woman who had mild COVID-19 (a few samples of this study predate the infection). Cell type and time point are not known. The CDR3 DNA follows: TGCGCCAGCAGCTTGGTCACAGGGTCTGGGGCCAACGTCCTGACTTTC. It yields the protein CASSLVTGSGANVLTF.